This entry lists 25 T cell receptor beta chains sequenced from one sample in a study of neoadjuvant anti-PD-1 for oral cavity cancer. TCRdb keeps only in-frame clones here, not all; method: immunoSEQ multiplex PCR. The data hold fewer than 70,000 clones, with roughly 80% observed a single time. The sample was PBMCs, taken before nivolumab (anti-PD-1) treatment. These receptors originate from a person between 40 and 85 years old with oral cavity squamous cell carcinoma.

The count of this clone is one. The chain combines TRBV5-8 with TRBJ2-1, with a tentative D call TRBD1 (7 bases). Trimming removed 2 bases from V and 12 bases from J, with 21 bases in between. CDR1 and CDR2 from the germline V gene are SGHTS and YDEGEE. The CDR3 has 15 amino acids. The CDR3, as DNA: TGTGCCAGCAGCTTCAGGGGGGCGGGTCAGGATGCGCAGTTCTTC. This encodes CASSFRGAGQDAQFF. Using reference TRBV5-8 and TRBJ2-1 for the parts outside the CDR3, the full variable domain is EAGVTQSPTHLIKTRGQQATLRCSPISGHTSVYWYQQALGLGLQFLLWYDEGEERNRGNFPPRFSGRQFPNYSSELNVNALELEDSALYLCASSFRGAGQDAQFFGPGTRLTVL.

This chain connects TRBV10-3 to TRBJ1-1, with 9 bases that match TRBD1. The CDR3 consists of 14 residues. V was pared by 6 bases and J by 0 bases, with 2 bases of the junction left unmatched. Germline V gives CDR1 ENHRY, CDR2 SYGVKD. The CDR3 region has the DNA TGTGCCATCAGGGACAGGGGTATGAACACTGAAGCTTTCTTT. This encodes CAIRDRGMNTEAFF.

The chain joins TRBV5-8 to TRBJ1-5; D unresolved. V was shortened by 4 bases and J by 1 base, with 9 bases between the two germline ends. The CDR3 sequence is 14 residues long. Germline lookup yields CDR1 SGHTS and CDR2 YDEGEE. CDR3 bases: TGTGCCAGCAGCCGAGACGGAAGCAATCAGCCCCAGCATTTT. It translates to CASSRDGSNQPQHF.

The chain has TRBV11-2 and TRBJ2-7; the D gene is possibly TRBD2 (6 bases). V shed 9 bases and J shed 3 bases, with 24 bases lying between them. Per the germline V gene, CDR1 is SGHAT and CDR2 is FQNNGV. The CDR3 length is 16 residues. CDR3 nucleotide sequence: TGTGCCAGTCTCCCCTCATTTGGGCTAGCGAACTACGAGCAGTACTTC. The encoded protein is CASLPSFGLANYEQYF.

The chain employs TRBV6-1 and TRBJ2-5; TRBD1 aligns across 9 bases. Unmatched junction bases numbered 0, after V lost 4 bases and J lost 3 bases. The CDR3 extends over 13 amino acids. CDR1 and CDR2 (germline): MNHNS, SASEGT. This CDR3 is CASSGTGEETQYF. Here the CDR3 DNA reads TGTGCCAGCAGTGGGACAGGGGAAGAGACCCAGTACTTC.

The rearrangement links TRBV5-6 to TRBJ1-3; D gene uncertain. CDR3 length equals 14 residues. Trimming removed 0 bases from V and 4 bases from J, with 8 bases in between. Germline CDR1 reads SGHDT; CDR2 reads YYEEEE. This CDR3 reads CASSLVQLGNTIYF. The CDR3 DNA reads TGTGCCAGCAGCTTGGTGCAGTTGGGAAACACCATATATTTT.

The rearrangement joins TRBV6-1 to TRBJ1-5; D remains ambiguous. V lost 2 bases to trimming and J lost 7 bases, with 12 bases between them. The CDR3 consists of 14 residues. CDR1 MNHNS and CDR2 SASEGT come from the germline V gene. DNA of the CDR3: TGTGCCAGCAGTGAACCGGGGTTGAACCAGCCCCAGCATTTT. Translation: CASSEPGLNQPQHF.

The chain is built from TRBV29-1 and TRBJ1-1, with 7 positions matching TRBD1. The V gene end was trimmed by 7 bases and the J gene end by 1 base; junction bases not matched to a gene: 6. This CDR3 contains 13 residues. Germline CDR1 SQVTM, CDR2 ANQGSEA. CDR3 bases: TGCAGCGCATCACAGGGGACGAACACTGAAGCTTTCTTT. This codes for CSASQGTNTEAFF.

This chain links TRBV7-3 with TRBJ2-1; tentative D call: TRBD1 (6 bases). Germline CDR1 is SGHTA and CDR2 is FQGTGA. V shed 4 bases and J shed 4 bases, with 8 bases lying between them. This CDR3 has 13 residues. The CDR3 coding sequence is TGTGCCAGCAGCTCACAGGGATACAATGAGCAGTTCTTC. Protein product: CASSSQGYNEQFF.

This clone was seen once. V is TRBV7-9 and J is TRBJ1-2; D may be TRBD1 (5 bases). The germline V gene has CDR1 SEHNR and CDR2 FQNEAQ (reference sequence). The V gene lost 2 bases and the J gene lost 4 bases, with 11 bases spanning the gap. There are 14 residues in the CDR3. Here the CDR3 DNA reads TGTGCCAGCAGCTTAAATGAGGGGATCTATGGCTACACCTTC. It yields the protein CASSLNEGIYGYTF.

This clone was seen a handful of times. The chain has TRBV19 and TRBJ1-5; perhaps TRBD1 as D (5 bases). Trimming removed 1 base from V and 3 bases from J, with 16 bases in between. This CDR3 spans 17 amino acids. In germline, CDR1 is LNHDA, CDR2 SQIVND (reference sequence). The CDR3 DNA follows: TGTGCCAGTAGTATAGGGGGCACCCGGACCCCCAATCAGCCCCAGCATTTT. It codes for CASSIGGTRTPNQPQHF. The variable domain in full, completed from reference TRBV19 and TRBJ1-5, reads DGGITQSPKYLFRKEGQNVTLSCEQNLNHDAMYWYRQDPGQGLRLIYYSQIVNDFQKGDIAEGYSVSREKKESFPLTVTSAQKNPTAFYLCASSIGGTRTPNQPQHFGDGTRLSIL.

The rearrangement uses TRBV5-1 and TRBJ2-1; 10 bases line up with TRBD2. Germline-derived CDR1 and CDR2 are SGHRS and YFSETQ. The CDR3 is made up of 18 amino acids. V gave up 3 bases and J gave up 7 bases; unmatched junction bases: 16. The CDR3, as DNA: TGCGCCAGCAGCTCTTACCCCCGGACTAGCGGAGTAGGTAATGAGCAGTTCTTC. It encodes CASSSYPRTSGVGNEQFF.

J is TRBJ2-2 and V is TRBV5-4, with D possibly matching TRBD1 (5 bases). Trimming stripped 0 bases from V and 1 base from J, with 13 bases between. The CDR3 is made up of 17 amino acids. Looked up from germline, CDR1 is SGHNT and CDR2 is YYREEE (reference sequence). The CDR3 region is CASSLAPGKQNTGELFF. CDR3 nucleotide sequence: TGTGCCAGCAGCTTGGCCCCAGGGAAACAGAACACCGGGGAGCTGTTTTTT.

The chain combines TRBV5-7 with TRBJ2-7; no firm D call. TRBV5-7 is an open reading frame whose function is uncertain. This CDR3 has 14 amino acids. V was cut by 0 bases and J by 4 bases, with 11 bases left in between. In nucleotides, the CDR3 is TGTGCCAGCAGCTTGGCCCTCGGCAGATACGAGCAGTACTTC. Protein product: CASSLALGRYEQYF.

The genes are TRBV6-1 and TRBJ2-2; D is ambiguous. CDR1 MNHNS and CDR2 SASEGT come from the germline V gene. Trimming left V 6 bases short and J 1 base short, with 9 bases between. The CDR3 spans 14 residues. As DNA, the CDR3 is TGTGCCAGCAGCAGACAACTGAACACCGGGGAGCTGTTTTTT. Residues: CASSRQLNTGELFF.

This chain joins TRBV5-1 and TRBJ2-2, with 11 bases lining up with TRBD2. The CDR3 contains 17 residues. J lost 1 base, V lost 0 bases, and 2 bases had no gene match. CDR1 and CDR2 from the germline V gene are SGHRS and YFSETQ. The CDR3 is CASSLAGLAVNTGELFF. The CDR3 nucleotides are TGCGCCAGCAGCTTGGCGGGACTAGCGGTGAACACCGGGGAGCTGTTTTTT.

V is TRBV27 and J is TRBJ2-7, with 9 nucleotides matching TRBD2. The CDR3 covers 19 residues. After removal of 6 bases from V and 3 bases from J, the junction contained 21 bases not matched to a gene. Germline CDR1 is MNHEY and CDR2 is SMNVEV (reference sequence). The DNA of the CDR3 is TGTGCCAGCAGATCCGGGCAGGCGAGGACTAGCGAACTGCTCTACGAGCAGTACTTC. As protein: CASRSGQARTSELLYEQYF.

The gene calls are TRBV5-1 and TRBJ2-3; D may be TRBD1 or TRBD2 (5 bases each). Trimming shortened V by 4 bases and J by 6 bases, and 24 bases separated the two germline ends. The germline V gene encodes CDR1 SGHRS and CDR2 YFSETQ. The CDR3 length is 17 residues. The CDR3 loop reads CASSRQRGRTLGDTQYF. In DNA form, the CDR3 reads TGCGCCAGCAGCCGACAGAGGGGTCGCACCTTAGGGGATACGCAGTATTTT.

This chain connects TRBV15 to TRBJ1-5; 9 bases are a match to TRBD1. Trimming removed 0 bases from V and 5 bases from J; junction bases left unmatched: 5. The germline V gene has CDR1 LNHNV and CDR2 YYDKDF (reference sequence). The CDR3 spans 16 residues. The CDR3 nucleotides are TGTGCCACCAGCAGAGATCCGACAGGGGGGTATCAGCCCCAGCATTTT. The encoded protein is CATSRDPTGGYQPQHF.

This chain joins TRBV11-2 and TRBJ2-3; possibly TRBD2 for D (5 bases). The V gene lost 0 bases and the J gene lost 11 bases, with 12 bases spanning the gap. This CDR3 contains 13 residues. The germline gives CDR1 SGHAT, CDR2 FQNNGV. Here the CDR3 DNA reads TGTGCCAGCAGCTTAGATCCGGGGATTTTGCAGTATTTT. This codes for CASSLDPGILQYF.

This sequence joins TRBV6-5 and TRBJ2-1, with D possibly matching TRBD2 (6 bases). Germline V gives CDR1 MNHEY, CDR2 SVGAGI. CDR3 size: 13 residues. The V end was cut by 8 bases, the J end by 8 bases, with 16 bases between. This CDR3 is CASSKGGVYEQFF. In nucleotides, the CDR3 is TGTGCCAGCTCCAAAGGCGGGGTGTATGAGCAGTTCTTC.

The rearrangement uses TRBV29-1 and TRBJ2-1; D unclear. Deletions cut 3 bases from V and 7 bases from J, with 1 base between. CDR1 is SQVTM and CDR2 is ANQGSEA in the germline V gene. The CDR3 totals 9 residues. The CDR3 DNA follows: TGCAGCGTTGATAATGAGCAGTTCTTC. It codes for CSVDNEQFF.

This clone was counted once. V usage is TRBV7-8 and J usage is TRBJ1-5; D uncertain. V lost 4 bases to trimming and J lost 0 bases, with 19 bases between them. The CDR3 length is 18 residues. Germline lookup yields CDR1 SGHVS and CDR2 FQNEAQ. This CDR3 is CASSSLTRGLTSNQPQHF. CDR3 DNA sequence: TGTGCCAGCAGCTCACTGACCCGAGGGTTGACTAGCAATCAGCCCCAGCATTTT.

This clone was recorded only once. The rearrangement joins TRBV5-8 to TRBJ1-1; D is undetermined. With 3 bases removed from V and 1 base from J, the gap between germline ends came to 13 bases. The germline V gene has CDR1 SGHTS and CDR2 YDEGEE. The CDR3 runs 15 residues. The CDR3 DNA sequence: TGTGCCAGCAGCTCCATCGGGAGCTCGAACACTGAAGCTTTCTTT. Amino acids: CASSSIGSSNTEAFF.

The chain employs TRBV28 and TRBJ2-5; TRBD2 matches 7 bases. The CDR3 runs 14 residues. After removal of 6 bases from V and 5 bases from J, the junction contained 9 bases not matched to a gene. The germline V gene encodes CDR1 MDHEN and CDR2 SYDVKM. CDR3 DNA: TGTGCCAGCAGGAGACTAGCCGGTTCGGAGACCCAGTACTTC. The encoded protein is CASRRLAGSETQYF.